The clone carrying this T cell receptor (beta chain) is a singleton in its sample. The junction shows a germline mismatch at one end, possibly a read error. This specimen comes from a study of tumor and adjacent non-tumor tissue in lung cancer. The library came from three nested PCR rounds adapted from ARM-PCR protocols. TCRdb analysed the multiplex PCR reads with MiXCR anew, one entry per CDR3 protein. Here the sample spans roughly 70,000 distinct CDR3 sequences, under 70% being singletons. The CDR3 has 15 amino acids. From germline, CDR1 is MNHEY and CDR2 SVGAGI. The template was RNA from unsorted bulk tissue. This non-tumor lung sample came from over 3 cm beyond the tumor edge.

The clonotype comes from a woman in her forties or fifties with non-small cell lung cancer. Material for sequencing was distant non-tumor lung tissue. The chain has TRBV6-5 and TRBJ2-2; 9 bases match TRBD1. This chain's CDR3 is CASSDGTGNTVELFF. CDR3 nucleotide sequence: TGTGCCAGCAGTGACGGGACAGGGAACACCGTGGAGCTGTTTTTT.